This T cell receptor (beta chain) was documented in a study of T cell repertoires in cytomegalovirus infection (dated by TCRdb to between 2018 and 2021). A note on the overall study: Donor HLA type was relevant to the analysis, because carriage of CMV infection together with the matching HLA type was indicated by public TCR beta signatures. Overall study results and their limits: The ex vivo response was dominated by HLA-C-restricted CMV-specific TCR beta clonotypes, which also provided the single most frequent clonotype in two of eight donors. In both this cohort and an independent roughly 330-donor cohort, the cumulative frequency of public TCR beta family members distinguished carriers of CMV infection plus the relevant HLA type.

The sample was run on an Illumina HiSeq 1500. In TCRdb, the public reads were trimmed at Q25 with fastp and aligned with MiXCR, with productive beta chains retained. Rows with a matching CDR3 protein are joined into one entry that keeps the most common DNA and genes. Counted in this sample were 500,000 to 600,000 distinct CDR3 sequences; 16% of them appeared once. Roughly 25% of the sample is taken by the ten largest. As regards this clonotype: Its antigen remains unidentified. Nothing much larger sits one base from this clone, and base qualities are not available.

Specimen: CD8+ T cells from PBMCs. This TCR was sampled from a human donor in good health (CMV status not recorded). Some clones in this sample may be carry-over from other donors' samples.

The CDR3 is CASSSDRAVEKLFF. The DNA reads as follows: TGTGCCAGCAGTTCGGACAGGGCGGTTGAAAAACTGTTTTTT. The chain uses TRBV27 and TRBJ1-4; 8 central bases correspond to TRBD1. The CDR3, from cysteine to phenylalanine, totals 14 residues. CDR3 DNA is the only sequence kept; it has 42 bases, read in frame from the first base. From the germline V gene (reference sequence), CDR1 is MNHEY and CDR2 is SMNVEV. V and J are trimmed by 4 bases and 7 bases, and the gene matches miss 5 bases of the junction.